A single T cell receptor beta chain is shown here with its context. This clonotype was counted between two and nine times. No antigen is known for it. Per-base quality was not reported, and no clone a single base away is much larger than it. This entry is derived from a study of T-cell memory formation after mild COVID-19 (dated by TCRdb to the early 2020s). Broadly, across the study: TCR sequence clusters from the two donors were largely donor specific. In a couple of donors, T-cell clones that expanded and contracted after mild COVID-19 were followed by sequencing TCRalpha and TCRbeta repertoires longitudinally. The cohort was made up of two young adult volunteers, one female and one male, who were previously healthy. What the work shows at the level of the full study, not this receptor alone: Clones that contracted from day 15 to 85 showed balanced CD4/CD8 phenotypes, whereas a second wave of clones that expanded from day 15 to 37 leaned towards CD4+. The second-wave clones that peaked on day 37 were not confirmed to be SARS-CoV-2 specific. The study included only a couple of mild cases, and larger cohorts that include severe cases with pre-infection samples were judged to be necessary. Contracting CD4+ clones appeared mostly in the CM and EM memory subsets, whereas CD8+ clones were enriched in EMRA. The detection of some responding clones in pre-infection memory suggests that pre-existing cross-reactive memory T cells joined the SARS-CoV-2 response.

PBMCs were isolated by Ficoll-Paque density gradient centrifugation. Sequencer: Illumina NovaSeq 6000. TCRalpha and TCRbeta cDNA libraries were constructed by 5'RACE with constant-segment primers, with sample barcodes and unique molecular identifiers being introduced. Trizol reagent was used to extract RNA from every sample. The libraries were amplified in two PCR steps, and the second step added a second sample barcode and Illumina TruSeq adapters. Sequencing of libraries was performed on an Illumina NovaSeq with 2 x 150 bp paired-end reads. From the authors' description of their analysis: With migec v1.2.7, reads were demultiplexed and then collapsed into UMI-guided consensus sequences. Using mixcr v2.1.11, UMI consensuses were aligned to TRA and TRB V and J templates and then assembled into clonotypes. Clonotypes were classified as expanded or contracted when called significant by both edgeR and NoisET, with noise models trained on biological replicates. For edgeR calls, a false discovery rate-adjusted p below 0.01 and a log2 fold-change threshold of 1 were applied. As an exploratory analysis of dynamics, max-normalized trajectories of the 1000 most abundant clonotypes were examined by PCA with hierarchical clustering. Each responding clone was given a CD4 or CD8 phenotype based on the CD4+ and CD8+ repertoires, which had been sequenced separately. TCRdb reanalyzed the raw reads on its own, using fastp at Q25 for trimming and MiXCR for clone calling, and kept in-frame beta chains. Identical CDR3 proteins give one entry, which carries the most common genes and DNA. In this record, the V and J calls reflect TCRdb's handling and not the investigators' own analysis. This sample gives 450,000 or so distinct CDR3 sequences in total; approximately 23% of them show up just once. Of the sample, around 13% is held by the ten largest clones.

V sheds 3 bases and J sheds 2 bases, leaving 9 bases between their ends. From the cysteine through the phenylalanine, the CDR3 covers 14 amino acids. Only CDR3 DNA is held: 42 bases, read in frame from base 1. The germline V gene encodes CDR1 SGHTA and CDR2 FQGTGA. The V and J genes are TRBV7-3 and TRBJ2-3, with no confidently assigned D gene. Sample: PBMCs or a T cell subset sorted from them (not recorded which). The source is an adult woman who had mild COVID-19 (a few samples of this study predate the infection). The sample titles of this study are shuffled in the database, so cell type and time point are left out; the donor was told from shared clones. CDR3 loop: CASSFYSNTDTQYF. The DNA sequence is TGTGCCAGCAGCTTCTATTCCAACACAGATACGCAGTATTTT. The CDR3, completed at both ends by the reference TRBV7-3 and TRBJ2-3 genes, gives the full variable domain GAGVSQTPSNKVTEKGKYVELRCDPISGHTALYWYRQSLGQGPEFLIYFQGTGAADDSGLPNDRFFAVRPEGSVSTLKIQRTERGDSAVYLCASSFYSNTDTQYFGPGTRLTVL.